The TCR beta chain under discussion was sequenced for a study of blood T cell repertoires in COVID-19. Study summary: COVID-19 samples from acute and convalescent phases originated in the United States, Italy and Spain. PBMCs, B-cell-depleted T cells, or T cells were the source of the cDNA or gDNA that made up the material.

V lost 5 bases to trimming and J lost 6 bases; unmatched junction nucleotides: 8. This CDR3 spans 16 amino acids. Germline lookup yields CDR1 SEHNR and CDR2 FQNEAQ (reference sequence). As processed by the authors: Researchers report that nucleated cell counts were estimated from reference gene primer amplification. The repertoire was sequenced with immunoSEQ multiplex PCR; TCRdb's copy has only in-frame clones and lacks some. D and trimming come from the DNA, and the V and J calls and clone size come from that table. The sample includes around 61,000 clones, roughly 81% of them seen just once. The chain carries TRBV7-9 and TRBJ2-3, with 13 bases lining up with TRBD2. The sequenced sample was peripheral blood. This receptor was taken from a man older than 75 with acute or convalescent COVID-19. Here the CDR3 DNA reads TGTGCCAGCAGCCCCCGACTAGCGGGGGGTAGGGATACGCAGTATTTT. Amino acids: CASSPRLAGGRDTQYF.